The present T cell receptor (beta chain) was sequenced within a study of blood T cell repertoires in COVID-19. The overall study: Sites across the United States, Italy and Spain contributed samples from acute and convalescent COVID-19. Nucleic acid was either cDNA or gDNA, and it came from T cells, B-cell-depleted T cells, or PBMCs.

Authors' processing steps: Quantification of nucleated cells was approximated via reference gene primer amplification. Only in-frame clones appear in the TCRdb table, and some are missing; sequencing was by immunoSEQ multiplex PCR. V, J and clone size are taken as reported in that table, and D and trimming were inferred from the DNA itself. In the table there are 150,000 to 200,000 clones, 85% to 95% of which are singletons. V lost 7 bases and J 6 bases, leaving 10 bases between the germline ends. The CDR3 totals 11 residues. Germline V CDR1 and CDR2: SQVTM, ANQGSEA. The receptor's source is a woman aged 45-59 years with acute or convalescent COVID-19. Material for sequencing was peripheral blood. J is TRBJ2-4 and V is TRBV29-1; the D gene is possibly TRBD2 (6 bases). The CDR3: CSAARGNIQYF. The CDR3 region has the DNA TGCAGCGCTGCGCGGGGAAACATTCAGTACTTC.